This TCR beta chain came from a study of vaccination and CD4 T cells after COVID-19. On the study more broadly: Post-vaccine sampling followed dose two by a median about 70 days (range 14 to 241). Overlapping SARS-CoV-2, HCoV-NL63, HCoV-OC43 and HCoV-229E spike peptides stimulated the cells. Study-wide points: The median count of SARS-CoV-2-reactive clonotypes rose from approximately 21 to 40, not significantly.

The Oncomine TCR Beta short-read assay sequenced DNA from cultured CD4+ T cells. In this case, cultured CD4+ T cells provided the extracted genomic DNA. TCRdb itself ran the PCR reads through MiXCR, one entry per CDR3 protein. The sample contains about 20,000 distinct CDR3 sequences, less than 55% of which appear only once. Described treatment: roughly 10-day PBMC culture with coronavirus spike peptide pools or control peptides (ViraFEST assay). Deletions cut 0 bases from V and 5 bases from J, with 16 bases between. The CDR3 has 16 residues. Germline assignment: CDR1 MNHEY and CDR2 SVGAGI. Regarding this clonotype: The antigen remains unidentified.

This chain links TRBV6-5 with TRBJ2-5; a possible D gene is TRBD2 (6 bases). Sequencing input: CD4+ T cells from blood, cultured in vitro. This TCR derives from a human donor who had recovered from COVID-19. The CDR3 coding sequence is TGTGCCAGCAGTTACTCCCGGGGCGGGACTGCGGAGACCCAGTACTTC. The encoded protein is CASSYSRGGTAETQYF.